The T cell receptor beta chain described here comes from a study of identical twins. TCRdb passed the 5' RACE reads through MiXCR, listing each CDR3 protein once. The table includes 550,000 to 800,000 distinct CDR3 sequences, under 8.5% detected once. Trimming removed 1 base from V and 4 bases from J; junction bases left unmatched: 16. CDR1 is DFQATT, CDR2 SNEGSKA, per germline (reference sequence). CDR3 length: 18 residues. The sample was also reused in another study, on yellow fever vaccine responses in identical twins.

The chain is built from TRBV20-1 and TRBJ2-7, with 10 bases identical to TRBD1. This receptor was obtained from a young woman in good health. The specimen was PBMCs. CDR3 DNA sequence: TGCAGTGCTAGAGTTCCCGGGACAGGGGTACCCCTCGAGTACGAGCAGTACGTC. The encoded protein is CSARVPGTGVPLEYEQYV.